This T cell receptor (beta chain) is from a study of Ad26.COV2.S vaccination and SARS-CoV-2 variants. Study background: Donor allocation was to the COV1001 Ad26.COV2.S trial arm. Study-level findings and limits: Possible underestimation of total T cell responses by the TCR breadth and depth analyses was noted.

The repertoire was sequenced with immunoSEQ multiplex PCR; TCRdb's copy has only in-frame clones and lacks some. The sample records some 480,000 clones, 87% being singletons. Treatment indicated: roughly 19 received Ad26.COV2.S at low or high dose, single or two shots; 5 received placebo; per-sample allocation not given. Specimens were obtained on day 63 following the first vaccine or placebo injection. In regard to this clone: What it recognizes is unknown. The sample holds other DNA sequences that translate to the same CDR3.

The source material was peripheral blood, sampled in a trial of Ad26.COV2.S vaccine versus placebo. This TCR was sampled from a person aged 18-65 years who received the Ad26.COV2.S COVID-19 vaccine or a placebo.

CDR3 residues: CASSLGRNTEAFF. The DNA of the CDR3 is TGTGCCAGCAGCTTAGGACGGAACACTGAAGCTTTCTTT. This chain links TRBV7-2 with TRBJ1-1; D ambiguous. The germline V gene has CDR1 SGHTA and CDR2 FQGNSA. Between the trimmed V and J ends, which lost 1 base and 1 base, there was a span of 4 bases. This CDR3 is 13 amino acids long.